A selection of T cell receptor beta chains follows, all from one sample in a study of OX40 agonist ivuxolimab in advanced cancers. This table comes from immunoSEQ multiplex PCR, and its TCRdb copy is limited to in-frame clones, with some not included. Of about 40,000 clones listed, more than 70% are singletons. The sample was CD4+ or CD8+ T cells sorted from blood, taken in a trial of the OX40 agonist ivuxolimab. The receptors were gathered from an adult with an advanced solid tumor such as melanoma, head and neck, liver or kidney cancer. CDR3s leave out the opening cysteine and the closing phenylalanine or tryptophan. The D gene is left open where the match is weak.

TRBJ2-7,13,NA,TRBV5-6,ASSLPGTTGFRGY
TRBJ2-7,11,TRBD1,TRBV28,ASRWDRSYEQY
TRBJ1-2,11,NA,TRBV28,ASRLKGLYGYT
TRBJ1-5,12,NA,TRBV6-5,ASRADWGGKPQH
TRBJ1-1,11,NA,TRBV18,ASSPGGIAEAF
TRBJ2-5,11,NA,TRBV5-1,ASSTPFQETQY
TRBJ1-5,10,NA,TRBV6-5,ASSSANQPQH
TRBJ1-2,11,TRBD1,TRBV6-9,ASSSTGPYGYT
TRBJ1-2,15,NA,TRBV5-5,ASSPRSRGPANYGYT
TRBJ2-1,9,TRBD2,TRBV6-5,ASSNRLAQF
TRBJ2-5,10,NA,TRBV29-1,SSGHGPKTQY
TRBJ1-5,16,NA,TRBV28,ASSPSLGLGSLNQPQH
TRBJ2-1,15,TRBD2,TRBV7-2,ASSRIVTSGSYNEQF
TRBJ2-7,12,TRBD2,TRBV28,ASTRASRTSEQY
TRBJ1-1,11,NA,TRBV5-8,ASTAPGSTEAF
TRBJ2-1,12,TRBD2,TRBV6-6,ASRQTLVGGEQF
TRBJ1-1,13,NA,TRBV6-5,ASSPIPGRNTEAF
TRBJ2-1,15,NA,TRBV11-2,ASSPFSPAGTYNEQF
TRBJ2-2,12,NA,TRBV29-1,SVPSASHTGELF
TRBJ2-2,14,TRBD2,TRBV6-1,ASSEASGINTGELF
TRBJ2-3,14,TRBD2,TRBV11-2,ASSFILAGGQGTQY
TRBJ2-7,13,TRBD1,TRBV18,ASSRTGTGIYEQY
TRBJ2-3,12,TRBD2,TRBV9,ASSVERLAPTQY
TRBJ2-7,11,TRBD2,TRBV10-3,AITGTSGGEQY
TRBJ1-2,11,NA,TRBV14,ASSQDRDYGYT
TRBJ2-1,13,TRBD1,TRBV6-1,ASSDMGQPKPEQF
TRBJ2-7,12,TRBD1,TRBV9,ASSGAGTGYEQY
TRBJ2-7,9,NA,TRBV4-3,ASSQGHEQY
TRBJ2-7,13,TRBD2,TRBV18,ASSRLAGGSYEQY
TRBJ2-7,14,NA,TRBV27,ASSLFKGRRWGEQY
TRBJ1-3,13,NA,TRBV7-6,ASSLGSGVGNTIY
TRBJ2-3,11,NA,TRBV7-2,ASSFDQGDTQY
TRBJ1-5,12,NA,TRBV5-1,ASSPRGGNQPQH
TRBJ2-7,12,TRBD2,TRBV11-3,ASSSSGSNYEQY
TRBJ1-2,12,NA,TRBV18,ASSRNQDFYGYT
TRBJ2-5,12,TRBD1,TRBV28,ASSLPGGDETQY
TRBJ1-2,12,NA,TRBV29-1,SVDGEGGRDGYT
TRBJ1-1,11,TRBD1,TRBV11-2,ASTGQGNTEAF
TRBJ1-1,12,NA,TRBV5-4,ASSFEGGSTEAF
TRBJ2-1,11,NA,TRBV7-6,ASSFPSYNEQF